This passage covers 23 T cell receptor beta chains from one sample sequenced in a study of cytomegalovirus exposure and HLA in healthy donors. Both 60 Vbeta primers and 13 Jbeta primers went into the PCR. Generated by immunoSEQ multiplex PCR, the TCRdb table keeps only in-frame clones and is missing some. The sample has 150,000 to 200,000 clones, over 75% seen once. The material sequenced was PBMCs. The source of these receptors is a human donor in good health.

The V gene is TRBV6-1, the J gene TRBJ1-2; 9 positions match TRBD1. J gave up 7 bases and V 6 bases, and 6 bases lay outside the gene matches. The germline V gene encodes CDR1 MNHNS and CDR2 SASEGT. The CDR3 spans 13 residues. The CDR3 reads CASSPTGGFGYTF. The CDR3, as DNA: TGTGCCAGCAGCCCGACAGGGGGGTTTGGCTACACCTTC.

The chain has TRBV2 and TRBJ1-3, with 9 bases that match TRBD1. Germline V lookup: CDR1 SNHLY, CDR2 FYNNEI. This CDR3 is built from 14 residues. Trimming cost V 10 bases and J 2 bases; bases outside gene matches: 6. The CDR3 region is CATYRDRAGNTIYF. In DNA form, the CDR3 reads TGTGCCACCTACCGGGACAGGGCTGGAAACACCATATATTTT.

This clone occurred a few times. The chain couples TRBV19 to TRBJ1-2; 9 nucleotides agree with TRBD1. The germline V gene encodes CDR1 LNHDA and CDR2 SQIVND (reference sequence). The V and J ends lost 5 bases and 4 bases, in that order; junction bases with no gene match: 5. This CDR3 has 14 amino acids. CDR3 in amino acids: CASSSDRGVYGYTF. CDR3 bases: TGTGCCAGTAGTTCCGACAGGGGGGTCTATGGCTACACCTTC.

The V call is TRBV7-6, the J call TRBJ2-2; 8 bases line up with TRBD2. Germline V gene sequence: CDR1 SGHVS, CDR2 FNYEAQ. The CDR3 sequence is 17 residues long. V lost 5 bases and J lost 7; bases outside the gene matches: 15. In DNA form, the CDR3 reads TGTGCCAGCAGCCCCTTCCGAGACGGGGGGGCCATCGGGGAGCTGTTTTTT. As protein: CASSPFRDGGAIGELFF.

V gene TRBV9 combines with J gene TRBJ1-3; TRBD1 might be the D (5 bases). CDR1 is SGDLS and CDR2 is YYNGEE in the germline V gene. The CDR3 is 13 residues long. Trimming shortened V by 3 bases and J by 2 bases, and 6 bases separated the two germline ends. CDR3 coding DNA: TGTGCCAGCAGCGACAGGCCTGGAAACACCATATATTTT. Amino acid sequence: CASSDRPGNTIYF. Combining the CDR3 with reference TRBV9 and TRBJ1-3 gives the whole variable domain DSGVTQTPKHLITATGQRVTLRCSPRSGDLSVYWYQQSLDQGLQFLIQYYNGEERAKGNILERFSAQQFPDLHSELNLSSLELGDSALYFCASSDRPGNTIYFGEGSWLTVV.

J is TRBJ2-5 and V is TRBV6-5, with D perhaps matching TRBD2 (6 bases). The V end was cut by 1 base, the J end by 4 bases, with 10 bases between. CDR3 size: 14 residues. The germline V gene has CDR1 MNHEY and CDR2 SVGAGI. The CDR3 loop reads CASSYFVGGETQYF. CDR3 in DNA: TGTGCCAGCAGTTACTTCGTGGGGGGAGAGACCCAGTACTTC.

The chain uses TRBV2 and TRBJ1-2, with D maybe TRBD1 (6 bases). CDR1 SNHLY and CDR2 FYNNEI come from the germline V gene. This CDR3 has 16 amino acids. The V end lost 4 bases, the J end lost 3 bases, and 18 bases lay between the germline ends. The CDR3 region has the DNA TGTGCCAGCAGTGCATCGGGTGGGGGCTCCTACTATGGCTACACCTTC. As protein: CASSASGGGSYYGYTF.

The CDR3 here is CASGSGGSPGELFF. In DNA form, the CDR3 reads TGTGCTAGTGGTTCTGGGGGCAGTCCCGGGGAGCTGTTTTTT. The chain couples TRBV12-5 to TRBJ2-2, with D possibly TRBD1 on 6 matching bases. The CDR3 loop spans 14 amino acids. Trimming cost V 4 bases and J 6 bases, with 12 bases left between them. Per germline, CDR1 LGHNT and CDR2 FRNRAP.

This chain uses TRBV9 with TRBJ2-5; 9 bases match TRBD2. CDR3 length: 15 amino acids. Germline assignment: CDR1 SGDLS and CDR2 YYNGEE. Trimming took 4 bases from V and 7 from J; bases not matched to a gene: 11. Here the CDR3 reads CASSPQGTSIGTQYF. CDR3 bases: TGTGCCAGCAGCCCTCAAGGGACTAGCATCGGGACCCAGTACTTC.

Only one count was recorded for this clone. The chain couples TRBV18 to TRBJ2-2; maybe TRBD2 (6 bases). This CDR3 is built from 16 residues. CDR1 and CDR2 (germline): KGHSH, LQKENI. V was shortened by 5 bases and J by 0 bases, with 13 bases between the two germline ends. The CDR3 here is CASSESGDPNTGELFF. In nucleotides, the CDR3 is TGTGCCAGCTCAGAGTCGGGGGACCCGAACACCGGGGAGCTGTTTTTT.

The gene calls are TRBV2 and TRBJ2-3; 7 bases align to TRBD1. Trimming took 4 bases from V and 3 from J; bases not matched to a gene: 7. The germline V gene has CDR1 SNHLY and CDR2 FYNNEI. The length of the CDR3 is 15 residues. CDR3 sequence: CASSVGTEVTDTQYF. CDR3 nucleotides: TGTGCCAGCAGTGTCGGGACAGAAGTTACAGATACGCAGTATTTT.

The chain couples TRBV9 to TRBJ1-6; 9 bases are a match to TRBD1. The V gene end was trimmed by 0 bases and the J gene end by 5 bases; junction bases not matched to a gene: 0. CDR3 length: 15 residues. The V gene's germline CDR1 is SGDLS and CDR2 YYNGEE. In DNA, the CDR3 is TGTGCCAGCAGCGTAGGGGACAGGGATAATTCACCCCTCCACTTT. It specifies CASSVGDRDNSPLHF.

CDR3 region: CASSHRQGGANVLTF. The CDR3 coding sequence is TGTGCCAGCAGCCACAGACAGGGAGGGGCCAACGTCCTGACTTTC. The J gene is TRBJ2-6, the V gene TRBV5-6; TRBD1 aligns across 7 bases. V lost 4 bases to trimming and J lost 4 bases; unmatched junction nucleotides: 5. Germline-derived CDR1 and CDR2 are SGHDT and YYEEEE. This CDR3 is 15 amino acids long.

The chain is built from TRBV20-1 and TRBJ1-1, with D perhaps matching TRBD1 (5 bases). This CDR3 region has 11 residues. The germline V gene encodes CDR1 DFQATT and CDR2 SNEGSKA (reference sequence). The V gene lost 5 bases and the J gene lost 3 bases, with 7 bases spanning the gap. The DNA of the CDR3 is TGCAGTGCTCCAGGGCACACTGAAGCTTTCTTT. Translated, it gives CSAPGHTEAFF.

The V gene is TRBV7-9, the J gene TRBJ2-3; 9 positions agree with TRBD1. CDR3 size: 15 residues. The germline V gene has CDR1 SEHNR and CDR2 FQNEAQ (reference sequence). Trimming removed 4 bases from V and 3 bases from J; junction bases left unmatched: 5. CDR3 DNA: TGTGCCAGCAGCTCGCTGGGACAGGGTACAGATACGCAGTATTTT. Translation: CASSSLGQGTDTQYF. The entire variable domain, with the rest obtained from reference TRBV7-9 and TRBJ2-3, is as follows: DTGVSQNPRHKITKRGQNVTFRCDPISEHNRLYWYRQTLGQGPEFLTYFQNEAQLEKSRLLSDRFSAERPKGSFSTLEIQRTEQGDSAMYLCASSSLGQGTDTQYFGPGTRLTVL.

The rearrangement uses TRBV2 and TRBJ1-4, with 7 bases aligning to TRBD1. The CDR3 covers 13 residues. Germline V lookup: CDR1 SNHLY, CDR2 FYNNEI. Trimming took 4 bases from V and 7 from J; bases not matched to a gene: 3. CDR3 loop: CASSGDRSEKLFF. The CDR3 DNA sequence: TGTGCCAGCAGTGGGGACAGAAGTGAAAAACTGTTTTTT.

The rearrangement uses TRBV11-3 and TRBJ2-3; perhaps TRBD1 as D (6 bases). CDR3 length equals 14 residues. The V end was cut by 1 base, the J end by 6 bases, with 11 bases between. The germline V gene encodes CDR1 SGHNT and CDR2 YENEEA. The CDR3 is CASSLVTGYDTQYF. CDR3 DNA sequence: TGTGCCAGCAGCTTAGTAACAGGGTATGATACGCAGTATTTT.

This chain connects TRBV11-3 to TRBJ2-3; 12 bases fit TRBD2. The CDR3 extends over 17 amino acids. Per the germline V gene, CDR1 is SGHNT and CDR2 is YENEEA. The V and J ends lost 2 bases and 7 bases, in that order; junction bases with no gene match: 10. The CDR3 loop is CASSLSSGGALGYTQYF. For the CDR3, the DNA is TGTGCCAGCAGCTTATCTAGCGGGGGGGCCTTAGGGTATACGCAGTATTTT.

The V call is TRBV13, the J call TRBJ2-4; 9 nucleotides line up with TRBD1. J lost 1 base, V lost 2 bases, and 3 bases had no gene match. CDR1 and CDR2 from the germline V gene are PRHDT and FYEKMQ (reference sequence). CDR3 size: 16 residues. CDR3 protein: CASSLTGGFAKNIQYF. CDR3 coding DNA: TGTGCCAGCAGCTTAACAGGGGGCTTTGCCAAAAACATTCAGTACTTC. The full variable domain, its missing parts supplied by reference TRBV13 and TRBJ2-4, is AAGVIQSPRHLIKEKRETATLKCYPIPRHDTVYWYQQGPGQDPQFLISFYEKMQSDKGSIPDRFSAQQFSDYHSELNMSSLELGDSALYFCASSLTGGFAKNIQYFGAGTRLSVL.

This sequence joins TRBV6-1 and TRBJ2-2, with a weak D call TRBD2 (6 bases). Germline V gene data show CDR1 as MNHNS and CDR2 as SASEGT. The length of the CDR3 is 14 residues. The V and J ends lost 2 bases and 3 bases respectively, with 7 bases between them. This CDR3 reads CASSEWGDTGELFF. The CDR3 DNA reads TGTGCCAGCAGTGAATGGGGGGACACCGGGGAGCTGTTTTTT.

The chain has TRBV4-2 and TRBJ2-1, with 13 bases identical to TRBD2. Germline trimming cut 0 bases from V and 8 bases from J; bases unmatched to any gene: 4. Germline-derived CDR1 and CDR2 are LGHNA and YNFKEQ. The CDR3 extends over 16 amino acids. CDR3: CASSQEGLAGSYEQFF. DNA of the CDR3: TGTGCCAGCAGCCAAGAGGGACTAGCGGGGTCGTATGAGCAGTTCTTC.

The chain links TRBV5-6 to TRBJ1-2, with D possibly being TRBD1 (5 bases). This CDR3 is built from 15 residues. The germline CDR1 and CDR2 sequences are SGHDT and YYEEEE. Trimming took off 4 bases at V and 8 bases at J, with 21 bases between the two ends. The CDR3 DNA is TGTGCCAGCAGCCCCAGCGGGTCAGGGTCGGGAGGCTACACCTTC. It is translated as CASSPSGSGSGGYTF.

This clone was detected only once. The chain combines TRBV4-1 with TRBJ1-2; D perhaps matches TRBD1 (5 bases). Trimming took 0 bases from V and 2 from J, leaving 13 bases between them. The germline CDR1 and CDR2 sequences are MGHRA and YSYEKL. This CDR3 spans 16 amino acids. The CDR3 DNA reads as TGCGCCAGCAGCCAAGATAGGGCAGGGCTGAACTATGGCTACACCTTC. Encoded protein: CASSQDRAGLNYGYTF.